The rows below give T cell receptor beta chains drawn from one sample of a study of human T cells and chemical hapten exposure. TCRdb used MiXCR to reprocess the RACE reads, holding one entry per CDR3 protein. The sample lists roughly 140,000 distinct CDR3 sequences; about 10% were seen once. The sample here was whole blood, taken in connection with sensitization to the hapten diphenylcyclopropenone (DPC). These receptors originate from a woman between 50 and 59 years old with alopecia areata. Some clones in this sample may be carry-over from other donors' samples. Both conserved end residues are trimmed from each CDR3. Each record gives: D gene, V gene, J gene, CDR3 protein. A D gene is named only where the DNA matches it firmly.

d_call: TRBD1; v_call: TRBV5-1; j_call: TRBJ2-2; cdr3_aa: ASSIRGSTGELF
d_call: NA; v_call: TRBV20-1; j_call: TRBJ2-7; cdr3_aa: SHTGNYEQY
d_call: TRBD2; v_call: TRBV7-3; j_call: TRBJ2-3; cdr3_aa: ASSPASGTQY
d_call: NA; v_call: TRBV10-3; j_call: TRBJ1-2; cdr3_aa: AISEGPGTLGYT
d_call: NA; v_call: TRBV30; j_call: TRBJ2-1; cdr3_aa: AWSVGGEQF
d_call: TRBD1; v_call: TRBV5-4; j_call: TRBJ2-5; cdr3_aa: ASSSTGKQETQY
d_call: NA; v_call: TRBV20-1; j_call: TRBJ1-1; cdr3_aa: SAPDGGVANTEAF
d_call: NA; v_call: TRBV18; j_call: TRBJ1-5; cdr3_aa: ASSQLGGHQPQH
d_call: TRBD1; v_call: TRBV29-1; j_call: TRBJ2-7; cdr3_aa: SVGGTGPYEQY
d_call: NA; v_call: TRBV28; j_call: TRBJ1-2; cdr3_aa: ASRQQSGYT
d_call: TRBD2; v_call: TRBV10-2; j_call: TRBJ2-7; cdr3_aa: ASSELLAGGEQY
d_call: TRBD1; v_call: TRBV6-2/TRBV6-3; j_call: TRBJ2-6; cdr3_aa: ASSQTGQGRRGANVLT
d_call: NA; v_call: TRBV11-2; j_call: TRBJ2-1; cdr3_aa: ASSSPASANNEQF
d_call: NA; v_call: TRBV5-6; j_call: TRBJ2-3; cdr3_aa: ASDAQGRFGTDTQY
d_call: NA; v_call: TRBV5-1; j_call: TRBJ2-7; cdr3_aa: ASSSSGTGSLEQY
d_call: NA; v_call: TRBV7-9; j_call: TRBJ2-7; cdr3_aa: ASSFTYYEQY
d_call: NA; v_call: TRBV19; j_call: TRBJ2-3; cdr3_aa: ASSIETRRADTQY
d_call: NA; v_call: TRBV11-2; j_call: TRBJ2-5; cdr3_aa: ASSVEGLETQY
d_call: TRBD2; v_call: TRBV19; j_call: TRBJ2-3; cdr3_aa: ASRLAGTDTQY
d_call: TRBD2; v_call: TRBV20-1; j_call: TRBJ2-7; cdr3_aa: SAARTSGSHEQY
d_call: NA; v_call: TRBV29-1; j_call: TRBJ2-1; cdr3_aa: SVRRASNEQF
d_call: NA; v_call: TRBV9; j_call: TRBJ1-2; cdr3_aa: ASSVAGQPSYGYT
d_call: NA; v_call: TRBV6-5; j_call: TRBJ2-1; cdr3_aa: ASSYRRGSYNEQF
d_call: NA; v_call: TRBV20-1; j_call: TRBJ1-4; cdr3_aa: SAPLRLNEKLF
d_call: NA; v_call: TRBV29-1; j_call: TRBJ2-1; cdr3_aa: SVANNEQF
d_call: TRBD1; v_call: TRBV18; j_call: TRBJ2-7; cdr3_aa: ASSPKTGDEQY
d_call: NA; v_call: TRBV28; j_call: TRBJ1-1; cdr3_aa: ASSLPIRGHRPEAF
d_call: TRBD1; v_call: TRBV5-1; j_call: TRBJ2-6; cdr3_aa: ASSLGPGGPSGANVLT
d_call: NA; v_call: TRBV14; j_call: TRBJ2-2; cdr3_aa: ASSQGLPNTGELF
d_call: TRBD1; v_call: TRBV5-1; j_call: TRBJ2-2; cdr3_aa: ASSLKTGATGELF
d_call: NA; v_call: TRBV7-6; j_call: TRBJ2-5; cdr3_aa: ASSLAEETQY
d_call: NA; v_call: TRBV18; j_call: TRBJ2-7; cdr3_aa: ASSPRQRHYEQY
d_call: NA; v_call: TRBV10-3; j_call: TRBJ2-3; cdr3_aa: AISEWAGPSADTQY
d_call: NA; v_call: TRBV7-2; j_call: TRBJ1-1; cdr3_aa: ASSLTTQGGAF
d_call: NA; v_call: TRBV5-1; j_call: TRBJ2-5; cdr3_aa: ASSFPGLQETQY
d_call: NA; v_call: TRBV27; j_call: TRBJ2-6; cdr3_aa: ASSFSGQPPSGANVLT
d_call: NA; v_call: TRBV7-8; j_call: TRBJ2-7; cdr3_aa: ASSFRTEQY
d_call: NA; v_call: TRBV6-2/TRBV6-3; j_call: TRBJ2-7; cdr3_aa: ASSYSRASEQY
d_call: TRBD1; v_call: TRBV29-1; j_call: TRBJ2-7; cdr3_aa: SASPGGGYEQY
d_call: NA; v_call: TRBV14; j_call: TRBJ2-5; cdr3_aa: ASSQEMGLAQY
d_call: NA; v_call: TRBV7-9; j_call: TRBJ2-5; cdr3_aa: ASSSQGPETQY
d_call: TRBD1; v_call: TRBV27; j_call: TRBJ2-2; cdr3_aa: ASSTLTGGAGELF